One sample yielded the 31 T cell receptor beta chains listed below, sequenced in a study of CXCR3-negative and CXCR3-positive naive CD8 T cells. Notes on the study in general: When CXCR3-positive naive cells were set against CXCR3-negative naive cells, the former had more hydrophobic TRB CDR3s.

These TCRs' antigens remain unknown. 5' RACE that incorporated UMI labels was used to prepare the TRB cDNA libraries. Reanalyzing the 5' RACE reads, TCRdb keeps one entry per CDR3 protein, without DNA. In all, the sample yields under 150,000 distinct CDR3 sequences. Sequencing was carried out using naive CXCR3+ CD8+ T cells from blood. Indicated subset: CD45RO-CCR7+CD27+CD95- naive CD8+ T cells expressing CXCR3 (TNR3+). The receptors come from a human donor in good health. Some clones in this sample may be carry-over from other donors' samples.

The J gene is TRBJ2-7, the V gene TRBV7-9; TCRdb's D gene call, TRBD2, goes unchecked for lack of DNA. This CDR3 is built from 14 residues. Germline-derived CDR1 and CDR2 are SEHNR and FQNEAQ (reference sequence). The CDR3 loop is CASIGLAGVGEQYF. Using reference TRBV7-9 and TRBJ2-7 for the parts outside the CDR3, the full variable domain is DTGVSQNPRHKITKRGQNVTFRCDPISEHNRLYWYRQTLGQGPEFLTYFQNEAQLEKSRLLSDRFSAERPKGSFSTLEIQRTEQGDSAMYLCASIGLAGVGEQYFGPGTRLTVT.

The CDR3 loop reads CASSQWFGETQYF. The chain carries TRBV11-3 and TRBJ2-5. This CDR3 is 13 amino acids long. The germline V gene has CDR1 SGHNT and CDR2 YENEEA. The full variable domain, its missing parts supplied by reference TRBV11-3 and TRBJ2-5, is EAGVVQSPRYKIIEKKQPVAFWCNPISGHNTLYWYLQNLGQGPELLIRYENEEAVDDSQLPKDRFSAERLKGVDSTLKIQPAELGDSAVYLCASSQWFGETQYFGPGTRLLVL.

The chain combines TRBV29-1 with TRBJ2-7; absent DNA, TCRdb's TRBD2 call cannot be checked. This CDR3 has 14 residues. Germline assignment: CDR1 SQVTM and CDR2 ANQGSEA. Here the CDR3 reads CSVEDLREGNEQYF.

This chain connects TRBV28 to TRBJ1-6; TCRdb reports TRBD1, a call that lacks DNA to check it against. The CDR3 extends over 14 amino acids. The germline CDR1 and CDR2 sequences are MDHEN and SYDVKM. CDR3 protein: CASNPPGYNSPLHF.

The chain employs TRBV20-1 and TRBJ1-3. The CDR3 runs to 16 residues. Per the germline V gene, CDR1 is DFQATT and CDR2 is SNEGSKA (reference sequence). The CDR3 sequence: CSARDRDGSSGNTIYF.

The chain links TRBV28 to TRBJ2-7; checking the TCRdb D call of TRBD1 is not possible without DNA. The CDR3 totals 14 residues. The germline V gene has CDR1 MDHEN and CDR2 SYDVKM. The CDR3: CASSLRQGSGEQYF.

J is TRBJ2-7 and V is TRBV7-8; TCRdb calls TRBD2, which cannot be checked without DNA. In germline, CDR1 is SGHVS, CDR2 FQNEAQ. The CDR3 contains 15 residues. CDR3 protein: CASSNTASGIPEQYF.

This rearrangement joins TRBV6-5 to TRBJ1-6; TCRdb lists TRBD1, though no DNA is available to test this call. Germline lookup yields CDR1 MNHEY and CDR2 SVGAGI. This CDR3 comprises 17 residues. CDR3 in amino acids: CASSSRQGETYTSPLHF.

This chain connects TRBV5-1 to TRBJ2-1. The germline CDR1 and CDR2 sequences are SGHRS and YFSETQ. The CDR3 is 15 amino acids. CDR3 protein: CASSLAPSKYNEQFF.

The CDR3 loop reads CASSLELGYEQYF. The chain combines TRBV7-6 with TRBJ2-7. Germline V CDR1 and CDR2: SGHVS, FNYEAQ. The CDR3 consists of 13 residues. The entire variable domain, with the rest obtained from reference TRBV7-6 and TRBJ2-7, is as follows: GAGVSQSPRYKVTKRGQDVALRCDPISGHVSLYWYRQALGQGPEFLTYFNYEAQQDKSGLPNDRFSAERPEGSISTLTIQRTEQRDSAMYRCASSLELGYEQYFGPGTRLTVT.

V usage is TRBV5-6 and J usage is TRBJ1-2; the D gene TCRdb calls, TRBD1, cannot be checked with no DNA. Per germline, CDR1 SGHDT and CDR2 YYEEEE. The CDR3 spans 13 residues. The CDR3 spells CASSQEGGPGYTF.

The chain is built from TRBV28 and TRBJ2-3; the TCRdb D gene call, TRBD2, has no DNA to confirm it. Germline lookup yields CDR1 MDHEN and CDR2 SYDVKM. This CDR3 has 14 residues. CDR3 in amino acids: CASSGGLAGRTQYF.

The chain is built from TRBV18 and TRBJ2-7; checking the TCRdb D call of TRBD1 is not possible without DNA. The germline V gene encodes CDR1 KGHSH and CDR2 LQKENI. This CDR3 has 15 residues. CDR3: CASSRSGDRPYEQNF.

The chain has TRBV28 and TRBJ2-7; TCRdb's D call of TRBD1 is untestable without DNA. CDR3 length: 14 residues. From germline, CDR1 is MDHEN and CDR2 SYDVKM. The CDR3 here is CASTRTGSSYEQYF.

V and J are TRBV7-9 and TRBJ2-1. In germline, CDR1 is SEHNR, CDR2 FQNEAQ (reference sequence). The CDR3 length is 15 residues. The CDR3 sequence: CASIFETSSYNEQFF.

The chain joins TRBV10-1 to TRBJ1-1. The germline V gene has CDR1 WNHNN and CDR2 SYGVQD (reference sequence). This CDR3 has 15 residues. The CDR3 here is CASSESKIASTEAFF.

The chain recombines TRBV15 with TRBJ1-6. CDR1 and CDR2 from the germline V gene are LNHNV and YYDKDF (reference sequence). The CDR3 length is 12 residues. The CDR3 sequence: CATSRAGSPLHF.

The chain is built from TRBV7-9 and TRBJ1-1. In germline, CDR1 is SEHNR, CDR2 FQNEAQ (reference sequence). CDR3 length: 15 residues. CDR3 sequence reads: CASSLGYGENTEAFF.

The chain couples TRBV11-2 to TRBJ2-5; TCRdb picks TRBD2, but there is no DNA to check that call. Germline V gives CDR1 SGHAT, CDR2 FQNNGV. The CDR3 runs 16 residues. The CDR3 loop is CASSLGGGGAQETQYF.

The rearrangement joins TRBV7-3 to TRBJ2-5; TCRdb's D gene call, TRBD1, goes unchecked for lack of DNA. The CDR3 is 13 amino acids. The germline V gene encodes CDR1 SGHTA and CDR2 FQGTGA. This chain's CDR3 is CASSLASGETQYF. The entire variable domain, with the rest obtained from reference TRBV7-3 and TRBJ2-5, is as follows: GAGVSQTPSNKVTEKGKYVELRCDPISGHTALYWYRQSLGQGPEFLIYFQGTGAADDSGLPNDRFFAVRPEGSVSTLKIQRTERGDSAVYLCASSLASGETQYFGPGTRLLVL.

The J gene is TRBJ2-7, the V gene TRBV12-3 or TRBV12-4; the TCRdb D gene call, TRBD2, has no DNA to confirm it. CDR3 length equals 18 residues. The CDR3 loop reads CASSFGLAGGTSSYEQYF.

The chain recombines TRBV27 with TRBJ2-6. Germline V gene data show CDR1 as MNHEY and CDR2 as SMNVEV (reference sequence). CDR3 size: 14 residues. The chain's CDR3 is CASSFVPGANVLTF.

The CDR3 is CATLQGYEQYF. This rearrangement joins TRBV19 to TRBJ2-7; as DNA is missing, the TRBD1 call by TCRdb cannot be tested. Germline lookup yields CDR1 LNHDA and CDR2 SQIVND (reference sequence). The CDR3 is 11 amino acids.

The chain uses TRBV7-9 and TRBJ2-7. In germline, CDR1 is SEHNR, CDR2 FQNEAQ (reference sequence). The CDR3 runs to 13 residues. CDR3 protein: CASSLAQFYEQYF. Together with reference TRBV7-9 and TRBJ2-7, the CDR3 gives the full variable domain: DTGVSQNPRHKITKRGQNVTFRCDPISEHNRLYWYRQTLGQGPEFLTYFQNEAQLEKSRLLSDRFSAERPKGSFSTLEIQRTEQGDSAMYLCASSLAQFYEQYFGPGTRLTVT.

The chain combines TRBV27 with TRBJ2-7; the TRBD1 assignment by TCRdb is unverifiable without DNA. Germline V lookup: CDR1 MNHEY, CDR2 SMNVEV (reference sequence). This CDR3 spans 16 amino acids. This CDR3 reads CASSLSVTFQGNEQYF.

The CDR3: CASSEFGPNTEAFF. V gene TRBV2 combines with J gene TRBJ1-1. From germline, CDR1 is SNHLY and CDR2 FYNNEI. The CDR3 consists of 14 residues.

CDR3 loop: CASSQTNTEAFF. The gene calls are TRBV11-2 and TRBJ1-1. The CDR3 contains 12 residues. The V gene's germline CDR1 is SGHAT and CDR2 FQNNGV.

This chain uses TRBV29-1 with TRBJ1-4. There are 12 residues in the CDR3. CDR1 is SQVTM and CDR2 is ANQGSEA in the germline V gene. This CDR3 reads CSVGRRGEKLFF.

The J gene is TRBJ1-2, the V gene TRBV4-1. CDR1 and CDR2 (germline): MGHRA, YSYEKL. This CDR3 has 13 amino acids. CDR3 loop: CASSQASDYGYTF.

The chain couples TRBV7-9 to TRBJ1-1; TCRdb's D call, TRBD1, is unchecked because there is no DNA. Germline assignment: CDR1 SEHNR and CDR2 FQNEAQ (reference sequence). The CDR3 has 13 amino acids. This chain's CDR3 is CASSFRDNTEAFF.

The CDR3 protein is CASSKPPGLINEKLFF. The chain has TRBV6-6 and TRBJ1-4. The CDR3 is 16 residues long. Germline V gives CDR1 MNHNY, CDR2 SVGAGI (reference sequence).